This TCR beta chain originates from a study of cytomegalovirus exposure and HLA in healthy donors. Study-level points and caveats: For TCR beta chains, V- and J-gene trimming was later linked to a missense DCLRE1C variant. Analyses of presence/absence relied on an assumption of roughly uniform sequencing depth across donors. Follow-up analysis seemed to connect common viral pathogens with several of the most significant clusters identified.

Trimming pared 4 bases from V and 0 bases from J, leaving 10 bases between. The CDR3 is made up of 15 amino acids. CDR1 and CDR2 from the germline V gene are SGHRS and YFSETQ. Donors consisted of healthy bone marrow donors. The study ran its PCR with 60 Vbeta and 13 Jbeta primers. Assay: immunoSEQ multiplex PCR; the TCRdb copy retains only in-frame clones and omits some. The repertoire consists of about 180,000 clones, with roughly 80% occurring once and the leading ten covering about 0.4%. In the case of this clone: Its specificity is not known.

This rearrangement joins TRBV5-1 to TRBJ1-4; D is ambiguous. Material for sequencing was PBMCs. The TCR was taken from a boy aged 2 to 9 in good health and CMV-seronegative. CDR3 DNA: TGCGCCAGCAGCCAAACAGCGGCAACTAATGAAAAACTGTTTTTT. Translated: CASSQTAATNEKLFF.